Below are 14 T cell receptor beta chains sequenced from a single sample in a study of T cells in Graves' hyperthyroidism and ophthalmopathy. The TCR beta CDR3 regions underwent amplification using RNA transcripts as the source. With the HTBI primer set, the TCR CDR3 went through a first round of RT-PCR. TCRdb redid the calling of the multiplex PCR reads with MiXCR, one entry per CDR3 protein. This repertoire shows roughly 510,000 distinct CDR3 sequences, less than 25% found once; its top ten account for 26%. The sample comprised blood. The receptors shown here come from a man between 18 and 29 years old with Graves' hyperthyroidism.

In this sample, this clonotype turned up a few times. Since a much larger clone is just one base distant, this may be a read error. The chain recombines TRBV19 with TRBJ2-2, with no clear D. CDR1 is LNHDA and CDR2 is SQIVND in the germline V gene (reference sequence). This CDR3 region has 15 residues. The CDR3 nucleotides read TGTGCCACTAGTATCCAAACCACGAACACCGGGGAGCTGTTTTTT. Its protein product is CATSIQTTNTGELFF.

The rearrangement links TRBV5-5 to TRBJ1-6; no clear D. V lost 0 bases and J 10 bases, leaving 8 bases between the germline ends. CDR3 size: 13 residues. Germline CDR1 reads SGHKS; CDR2 reads YYEKEE (reference sequence). The CDR3 sequence is CASSLDRGSPLHF. The CDR3 coding sequence is TGTGCCAGCAGCTTGGATCGTGGGTCACCCCTCCACTTT. The whole variable domain, filled in from reference TRBV5-5 and TRBJ1-6, reads DAGVTQSPTHLIKTRGQQVTLRCSPISGHKSVSWYQQVLGQGPQFIFQYYEKEERGRGNFPDRFSARQFPNYSSELNVNALLLGDSALYLCASSLDRGSPLHFGNGTRLTVT.

The chain carries TRBV6-2 or TRBV6-3 and TRBJ1-1, with a possible D match to TRBD1 (5 bases). Trimming pared 7 bases from V and 3 bases from J, leaving 15 bases between. The V gene's germline CDR1 is MNHEY and CDR2 SVGEGT. This CDR3 has 14 amino acids. The CDR3 region has the DNA TGTGCCAGCACCTTCCATAGGGACTACACTGAAGCTTTCTTT. Its translation: CASTFHRDYTEAFF.

This clonotype was seen ten or more times. The chain links TRBV7-8 to TRBJ1-5; the D gene is possibly TRBD1 (5 bases). Germline-derived CDR1 and CDR2 are SGHVS and FQNEAQ. The CDR3 loop spans 15 amino acids. V shed 5 bases and J shed 4 bases, with 15 bases lying between them. This CDR3 is CASSIGTYRNQPQHF. The CDR3 bases are TGTGCCAGCAGCATCGGGACTTACAGGAATCAGCCCCAGCATTTT.

The chain is built from TRBV4-1 and TRBJ2-2, with TRBD1 identical over 8 bases. Germline lookup yields CDR1 MGHRA and CDR2 YSYEKL. V trimming: 1 base; J trimming: 0 bases; junction bases outside the gene matches: 4. The CDR3 loop spans 17 amino acids. The CDR3 DNA reads as TGCGCCAGCAGCCAAGTACGGACAGGGACGAACACCGGGGAGCTGTTTTTT. As protein: CASSQVRTGTNTGELFF.

In this sample, this clonotype turned up a few times. The chain carries TRBV2 and TRBJ1-5; D unresolved. The V gene's germline CDR1 is SNHLY and CDR2 FYNNEI. Trimming took off 3 bases at V and 2 bases at J, with 11 bases between the two ends. The CDR3 loop spans 15 amino acids. The CDR3, as DNA: TGTGCCAGCAGTGACGGTAAGGGAGGCAATCAGCCCCAGCATTTT. This translates into CASSDGKGGNQPQHF. Supplemented by reference TRBV2 and TRBJ1-5, the full variable domain reads EPEVTQTPSHQVTQMGQEVILRCVPISNHLYFYWYRQILGQKVEFLVSFYNNEISEKSEIFDDQFSVERPDGSNFTLKIRSTKLEDSAMYFCASSDGKGGNQPQHFGDGTRLSIL.

The V call is TRBV19, the J call TRBJ1-5, with 8 bases fitting TRBD1. The CDR3 runs to 16 residues. Germline assignment: CDR1 LNHDA and CDR2 SQIVND (reference sequence). The J segment lost 6 bases and the V segment lost 4 bases, leaving 11 bases of the junction unmatched. Here the CDR3 DNA reads TGTGCCAGTAGTACCCGACAGGGGCTCGGGGGTCAGCCCCAGCATTTT. The encoded protein is CASSTRQGLGGQPQHF.

This clonotype has at least ten counts. In DNA, the CDR3 is TGTGCCAGCACCTGGGCGGAGAACACTGAAGCTTTCTTT. It encodes CASTWAENTEAFF. The V gene is TRBV5-6, the J gene TRBJ1-1; D is uncertain. V lost 6 bases to trimming and J lost 1 base, with 10 bases between them. The length of the CDR3 is 13 residues. CDR1 is SGHDT and CDR2 is YYEEEE in the germline V gene.

This clonotype was counted between two and nine times. A much more abundant neighbour one base away suggests this may be a read error. The V gene is TRBV7-9, the J gene TRBJ2-4; D is perhaps TRBD2 (6 bases). The CDR3 has 13 amino acids. CDR1 is SEHNR and CDR2 is FQNEAQ in the germline V gene (reference sequence). Between the trimmed V and J ends, which lost 5 bases and 1 base, there was a span of 6 bases. DNA for the CDR3: TGTGCCAGCAGCGGGGGGGCCAAAAACATTCAGTACTTC. The encoded protein is CASSGGAKNIQYF.

The chain uses TRBV6-2 or TRBV6-3 and TRBJ2-5; possibly TRBD1 for D (5 bases). The ends were cut back, 7 bases at V and 1 base at J, with 13 bases in the middle. The germline gives CDR1 MNHEY, CDR2 SVGEGT. CDR3 length equals 14 residues. This CDR3 is CASTESGRQETQYF. CDR3 coding DNA: TGTGCCAGCACCGAATCAGGGCGCCAAGAGACCCAGTACTTC.

This clonotype was counted at least ten times. This chain connects TRBV6-5 to TRBJ2-5; TRBD2 matches at 11 bases. The CDR3 is 17 amino acids. The V segment lost 3 bases and the J segment 2 bases; nucleotides outside the gene matches: 8. CDR1 and CDR2 from the germline V gene are MNHEY and SVGAGI. In DNA, the CDR3 is TGTGCCAGCAGTTATGGGATACTAGCGGGAGCGCAAGAGACCCAGTACTTC. Residues: CASSYGILAGAQETQYF.

This clonotype was detected many times. The chain couples TRBV19 to TRBJ1-2, with D hard to call. The CDR3 loop spans 11 amino acids. Looked up from germline, CDR1 is LNHDA and CDR2 is SQIVND (reference sequence). The V and J ends lost 7 bases and 4 bases respectively, with 7 bases between them. Here the CDR3 DNA reads TGTGCCAGTACCGGCTTCTATGGCTACACCTTC. As protein: CASTGFYGYTF.

This clonotype was detected many times. The rearrangement joins TRBV27 to TRBJ2-7, with 8 bases that match TRBD1. The CDR3 totals 14 residues. The germline V gene encodes CDR1 MNHEY and CDR2 SMNVEV (reference sequence). V shed 1 base and J 3 bases; nucleotides not matched to a gene: 2. CDR3 protein: CASSLLDRVYEQYF. The CDR3 DNA reads TGTGCCAGCAGTTTATTGGACAGGGTCTACGAGCAGTACTTC.

This clonotype was seen many times. This sequence joins TRBV11-3 and TRBJ2-7, with TRBD2 as a possible D gene (5 bases). The V gene lost 3 bases and the J gene lost 6 bases, with 15 bases spanning the gap. Germline CDR1 and CDR2: SGHNT and YENEEA. This CDR3 has 14 residues. The CDR3 spells CASSLAGRGVEQYF. For the CDR3, the DNA is TGTGCCAGCAGCTTGGCGGGCCGGGGAGTCGAGCAGTACTTC.